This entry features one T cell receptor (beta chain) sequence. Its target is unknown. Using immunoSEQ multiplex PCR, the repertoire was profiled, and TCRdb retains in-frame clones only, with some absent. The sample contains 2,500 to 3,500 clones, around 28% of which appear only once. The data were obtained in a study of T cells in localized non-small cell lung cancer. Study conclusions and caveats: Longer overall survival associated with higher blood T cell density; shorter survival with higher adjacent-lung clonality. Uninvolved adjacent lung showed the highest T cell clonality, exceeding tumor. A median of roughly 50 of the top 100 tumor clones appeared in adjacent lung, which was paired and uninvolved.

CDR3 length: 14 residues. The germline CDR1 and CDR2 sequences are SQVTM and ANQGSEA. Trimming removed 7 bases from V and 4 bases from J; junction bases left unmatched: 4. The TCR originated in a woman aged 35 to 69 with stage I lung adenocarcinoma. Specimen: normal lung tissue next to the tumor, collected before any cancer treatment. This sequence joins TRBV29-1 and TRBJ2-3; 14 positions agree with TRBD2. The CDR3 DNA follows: TGCAGCGCTTTGGGACTAGCGGGGGCAGATACGCAGTATTTT. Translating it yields CSALGLAGADTQYF.